The TCR beta chain under discussion was sequenced for a study of CD8 T cells in Susac syndrome. With random hexamers, reverse transcription was performed on about 0.5 to 1 ug of RNA. The TCR beta CDR3 was amplified by immunoSEQ multiplex PCR across 54 Vbeta, 13 Jbeta. One entry per CDR3 protein, called by TCRdb with MiXCR from the immunoSEQ multiplex PCR reads. The table shows 300,000 or so distinct CDR3 sequences, with about 90% occurring only once. The patients who served as multiple sclerosis controls were treatment-naive and had stable or active relapsing-remitting disease that fulfilled the revised McDonald criteria. The TEMRA cells underwent FACS enrichment, while the CD8+ and CD4+ T cells underwent negative isolation. General observations from the study: Acknowledgment was made by the study that its TCR sequencing and HLA analysis involved a relatively small number of individuals.

This CDR3 comprises 14 residues. V lost 4 bases and J 3 bases, leaving 12 bases between the germline ends. In the case of this clonotype: Its matching antigen is unknown.

The source material was CD4+ T cells from PBMCs. The V gene is TRBV12-3 or TRBV12-4, the J gene TRBJ1-2; D unresolved. The TCR was taken from a human donor with multiple sclerosis. The CDR3 DNA reads as TGTGCCAGCAGTTCCAGCGCGGGGTACTATGGCTACACCTTC. Amino acid sequence: CASSSSAGYYGYTF.